These T cell receptor beta chains were read from a single sample in a study of cytotoxic CD8 clonotypes in ibrutinib-treated CLL. Measured with immunoSEQ multiplex PCR; TCRdb has only the in-frame clones, and not every one. The data hold more than 30,000 clones, with 60% to 80% observed a single time. Sequencing used PBMCs, obtained before ibrutinib treatment. These receptors came from a human donor with chronic lymphocytic leukemia. The CDR3 runs from the conserved cysteine through the conserved F or W. Fields, in order: J gene, clone size, D gene, CDR3 length, V gene, CDR3 DNA, CDR3 protein. The D gene is left open where the match is weak. Part of the rows lack a size; the others show once, few, many or a class for expanded clones.

>TRBJ2-3|-|TRBD1|14|TRBV19
TGTGCCAGTAGTATTACAGGGGGCGCAGATACGCAGTATTTT
CASSITGGADTQYF
>TRBJ1-2|-|TRBD1|15|TRBV6-5
TGTGCCAGCAGTTCCCCAGGGGGGACGTCCTATGGCTACACCTTC
CASSSPGGTSYGYTF
>TRBJ2-3|-|-|16|TRBV6-1
TGTGCCAGCAGTGAACGGGGGCCCCCTAGCACAGATACGCAGTATTTT
CASSERGPPSTDTQYF
>TRBJ2-7|few|-|11|TRBV19
TGTGCCAGTAGTACCAGCCTCGAGCAGTACTTC
CASSTSLEQYF
>TRBJ2-2|medium-sized|-|12|TRBV9
TGTGCCAGCAGCGTACGGACCGGGGAGCTGTTTTTT
CASSVRTGELFF
>TRBJ1-4|-|-|12|TRBV28
TGTGCCAGCAGAGGGGTCAATGAAAAACTGTTTTTT
CASRGVNEKLFF
>TRBJ2-2|many|-|14|TRBV7-3
TGTGCCAGCAGCTTAGTTGGGAGCACCGGGGAGCTGTTTTTT
CASSLVGSTGELFF
>TRBJ2-7|-|-|12|TRBV10-3
TGTGCCATCAGTGAGGTTGGGCGCGAGCAGTACTTC
CAISEVGREQYF
>TRBJ1-4|-|-|15|TRBV28
TGTGCCAGCAGCCACCCCGGGGCAGGGGATGAAAAACTGTTTTTT
CASSHPGAGDEKLFF
>TRBJ1-4|-|-|15|TRBV4-1
TGCGCCAGCAGCCCCGGACCATACCGGGCTGAAAAACTGTTTTTT
CASSPGPYRAEKLFF
>TRBJ2-7|-|TRBD1|15|TRBV4-1
TGCGCCAGCAGCCAAGGTTGGGACAGGGGTTACGAGCAGTACTTC
CASSQGWDRGYEQYF
>TRBJ1-2|once|-|12|TRBV5-6
TGTGCCAGCAGCTTAGGAGGCTATGGCTACACCTTC
CASSLGGYGYTF
>TRBJ2-1|-|-|13|TRBV7-3
TGTGCCAGCAGCCCCATGGCAACGGGTGAGCAGTTCTTC
CASSPMATGEQFF
>TRBJ1-4|few|-|14|TRBV7-2
TGTGCCAGCAGCTTTGGAGGGGTTGATGAAAAACTGTTTTTT
CASSFGGVDEKLFF
>TRBJ1-2|few|-|12|TRBV30
TGTGCCTGGAACTTAGCCTCCCGTGGCTACACCTTC
CAWNLASRGYTF
>TRBJ2-7|-|TRBD1|15|TRBV2
TGTGCCAGTGGAGACCCGGGACAGGGTTCCTACGAGCAGTACTTC
CASGDPGQGSYEQYF
>TRBJ2-7|few|-|12|TRBV29-1
TGCAGCGTTGGCCAGGGCGGGTACGAGCAGTACTTC
CSVGQGGYEQYF
>TRBJ2-7|-|-|12|TRBV2
TGTGCCAGCGGACAGAGCTCCTACGAGCAGTACTTC
CASGQSSYEQYF
>TRBJ2-5|-|-|15|TRBV7-9
TGTGCCAGCAGCCAAAGGACAGGGCGGGGGGAGACCCAGTACTTC
CASSQRTGRGETQYF
>TRBJ2-1|-|-|13|TRBV2
TGTGCCAGCAGTGGGACTTACTACAATGAGCAGTTCTTC
CASSGTYYNEQFF
>TRBJ2-7|-|-|15|TRBV5-1
TGCGCCAGCAAGGCCCTCTCGGGCAGGCCGTTCGAGCAGTACTTC
CASKALSGRPFEQYF
>TRBJ2-7|-|-|14|TRBV15
TGTGCCACCAGCAGAGATCTTACTACCTACGAGCAGTACTTC
CATSRDLTTYEQYF
>TRBJ2-5|-|TRBD1|14|TRBV27
TGTGCCAGCAGTTTACAGGGGGCCCAAGAGACCCAGTACTTC
CASSLQGAQETQYF
>TRBJ2-3|-|-|13|TRBV7-6
TGTGCCAGCAGCTTACAGACAGCAGATACGCAGTATTTT
CASSLQTADTQYF
>TRBJ2-3|-|TRBD2|16|TRBV19
TGTGCCAGTAGTAGGGCGGGAGGCCACGAGGGGGATACGCAGTATTTT
CASSRAGGHEGDTQYF
>TRBJ1-1|-|-|12|TRBV5-4
TGTGCCAGCAGCTTGGGGGCCACTGAAGCTTTCTTT
CASSLGATEAFF
>TRBJ2-7|-|-|16|TRBV2
TGTGCCCAAGAGGCGCACGGAGGGCAGGAGAACTACGAGCAGTACTTC
CAQEAHGGQENYEQYF
>TRBJ1-4|-|-|15|TRBV2
TGTGCCAGCAGTGGGGCACTGGCAACTAATGAAAAACTGTTTTTT
CASSGALATNEKLFF
>TRBJ2-4|many|-|16|TRBV15
TGTGCCACCAGCAGAGATAAGAGCCTAGCCAAAAACATTCAGTACTTC
CATSRDKSLAKNIQYF
>TRBJ2-2|-|TRBD1|15|TRBV7-9
TGTGCCAGCAGCTTGGACAGGGGGCTCACCGGGGAGCTGTTTTTT
CASSLDRGLTGELFF
>TRBJ2-2|-|-|14|TRBV29-1
TGCAGCGTTGAAAAGACCAGGGCCACCGGGGAGCTGTTTTTT
CSVEKTRATGELFF
>TRBJ2-2|-|-|15|TRBV7-3
TGTGCCAGCAGCTTATCGTCTGGACTTGGCGGGGAGCTGTTTTTT
CASSLSSGLGGELFF
>TRBJ2-7|-|-|15|TRBV9
TGTGCCAGCAGTGAAGAAGGCGCGGCCTCCTACGAGCAGTACTTC
CASSEEGAASYEQYF
>TRBJ1-1|few|TRBD1|14|TRBV9
TGTGCCAGCAGCGCGGGACAGCTTCACACTGAAGCTTTCTTT
CASSAGQLHTEAFF
>TRBJ2-1|few|TRBD1|14|TRBV5-1
TGCGCCAGCAGCCCCGGACAGGGCTACAATGAGCAGTTCTTC
CASSPGQGYNEQFF
>TRBJ2-2|-|TRBD1|15|TRBV11-3
TGTGCCAGCAGCGCTCCGGGACAGGGCCGTCGGGAGCTGTTTTTT
CASSAPGQGRRELFF
>TRBJ2-7|few|-|14|TRBV9
TGTGCCAGCAGCGCGCCGACAAGAGACTACGAGCAGTACTTC
CASSAPTRDYEQYF
>TRBJ1-5|-|-|14|TRBV11-2
TGTGCCAGCAGCCCATCTCGGGGGAGTCAGCCCCAGCATTTT
CASSPSRGSQPQHF
>TRBJ1-4|once|-|15|TRBV27
TGTGCCAGCAGTTTTCGCGGACAAAGTAATGAAAAACTGTTTTTT
CASSFRGQSNEKLFF
>TRBJ1-2|-|TRBD1|15|TRBV5-1
TGCGCCAGCAGCCCGGGACAGGCGGTCAACTATGGCTACACCTTC
CASSPGQAVNYGYTF
>TRBJ1-1|-|-|13|TRBV30
TGTGCCTGGAGTGTCGGGACGAACACTGAAGCTTTCTTT
CAWSVGTNTEAFF
>TRBJ1-2|-|-|14|TRBV9
TGTGCCAGCAGCGTAGTGGGGGGGCGGCATGGCTACACCTTC
CASSVVGGRHGYTF
>TRBJ2-5|-|TRBD2|17|TRBV7-6
TGTGCCAGCAGCTTAGCCCCCCCGGTAGCGGGAGTGGAGACCCAGTACTTC
CASSLAPPVAGVETQYF
>TRBJ2-7|-|TRBD2|14|TRBV11-2
TGTGCCAGCAGCTTATGGGAGGGGTTCTACGAGCAGTACTTC
CASSLWEGFYEQYF
>TRBJ1-1|-|-|11|TRBV29-1
TGCAGCTCACAGGGATTGGAAGAAGCTTTCTTT
CSSQGLEEAFF
>TRBJ2-2|-|-|13|TRBV28
TGTGCCAGCAGTTTAAGGGGGACCGGGGAGCTGTTTTTT
CASSLRGTGELFF
>TRBJ2-2|-|-|14|TRBV19
TGTGCCATAAGAGGACAGTTGAACACCGGGGAGCTGTTTTTT
CAIRGQLNTGELFF
>TRBJ2-7|few|-|16|TRBV10-3
TGTGCCATCAGATCCCGGACGTCGGAAATGTCCTACGAGCAGTACTTC
CAIRSRTSEMSYEQYF
>TRBJ1-2|-|-|12|TRBV30
TGTGCCTTCTCCTACTGGGTCCTCGGCTACACCTTC
CAFSYWVLGYTF